This T cell receptor beta chain was identified during a study of cytomegalovirus exposure and HLA in healthy donors. This PCR relied on a set of 60 Vbeta primers and 13 Jbeta primers. Profiling relied on immunoSEQ multiplex PCR, and the TCRdb table lists in-frame clones only, not all of them. The top ten clones hold about 3% of a sample with 150,000 to 200,000 clones, 76% of them seen once. Study-level points and caveats: Later on, an analysis showed TCR association rates differing by HLA locus, with DRB1 the most and HLA-C the fewest. CMV serostatus was the only immune exposure information that was available.

The V gene end was trimmed by 6 bases and the J gene end by 3 bases; junction bases not matched to a gene: 1. The CDR3 totals 14 residues. Germline V gene lookup returns CDR1 MNHEY and CDR2 SMNVEV (reference sequence). Concerning this clone: As yet, its antigen is unknown.

This chain connects TRBV27 to TRBJ2-7; 14 bases agree with TRBD2. The specimen was PBMCs. The TCR sequence derives from a male donor in good health and CMV-seronegative. CDR3: CASRGLAGGYEQYF. Written as DNA, the CDR3 is TGTGCCAGCAGAGGACTAGCGGGGGGCTACGAGCAGTACTTC.